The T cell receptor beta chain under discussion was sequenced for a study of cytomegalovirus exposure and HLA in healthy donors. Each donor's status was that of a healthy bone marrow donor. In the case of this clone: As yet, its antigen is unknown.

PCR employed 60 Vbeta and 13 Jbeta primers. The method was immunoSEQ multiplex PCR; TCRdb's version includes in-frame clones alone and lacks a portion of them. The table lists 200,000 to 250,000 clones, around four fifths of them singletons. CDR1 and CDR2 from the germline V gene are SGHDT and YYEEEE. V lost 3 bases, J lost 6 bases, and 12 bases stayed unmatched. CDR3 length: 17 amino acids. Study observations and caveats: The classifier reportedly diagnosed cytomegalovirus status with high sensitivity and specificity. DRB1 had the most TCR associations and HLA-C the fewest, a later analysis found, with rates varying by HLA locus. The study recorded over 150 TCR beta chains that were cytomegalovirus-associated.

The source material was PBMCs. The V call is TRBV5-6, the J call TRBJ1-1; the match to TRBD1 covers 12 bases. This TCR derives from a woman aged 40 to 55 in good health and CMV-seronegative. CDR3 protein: CASSSGTGGGLRAEAFF. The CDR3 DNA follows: TGTGCCAGCAGCTCCGGGACAGGGGGCGGGTTGAGAGCTGAAGCTTTCTTT.